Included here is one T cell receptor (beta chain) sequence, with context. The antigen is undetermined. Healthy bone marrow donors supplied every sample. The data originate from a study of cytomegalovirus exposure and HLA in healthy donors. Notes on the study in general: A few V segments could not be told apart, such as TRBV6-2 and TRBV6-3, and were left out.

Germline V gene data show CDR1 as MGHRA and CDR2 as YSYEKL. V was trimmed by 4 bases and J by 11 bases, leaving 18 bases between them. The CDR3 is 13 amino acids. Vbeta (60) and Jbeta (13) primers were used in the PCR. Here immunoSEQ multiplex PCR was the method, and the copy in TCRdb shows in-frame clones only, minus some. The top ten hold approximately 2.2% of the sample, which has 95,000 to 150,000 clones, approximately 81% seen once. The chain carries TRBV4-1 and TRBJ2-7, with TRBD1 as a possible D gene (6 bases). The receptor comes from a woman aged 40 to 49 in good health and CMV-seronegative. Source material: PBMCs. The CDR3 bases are TGCGCCAGCAGCCGAGAGGACAGTTTAGAAAAGTACTTC. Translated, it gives CASSREDSLEKYF.